This T cell receptor (beta chain) derives from a study of regulatory T cells in long-lasting Graves disease. Time point of the sample: newly diagnosed GD, antithyroid drugs for less than 3 months. RNA from PBMCs was the source of the TCR library. CDR1 is SEHNR, CDR2 FQNEAQ, per germline (reference sequence). CDR3 size: 15 residues. The V end lost 4 bases, the J end lost 7 bases, and 16 bases lay between the germline ends. This clonotype was recorded at least ten times. Arm-PCR of CDR3 regions with iRepertoire HTBI primers generated TCR beta libraries. MiXCR, run by TCRdb on the multiplex PCR reads, gives a single entry per CDR3 protein. The sample shows 520,000 or so distinct CDR3 sequences, about 11% of them seen only once. This sample also belongs to another study, concerning T cells in Graves' hyperthyroidism and ophthalmopathy.

The source of this sequence is a woman aged 25 to 39 with Graves disease. Source: peripheral blood mononuclear cells (PBMCs), taken at new diagnosis, from a patient treated with antithyroid drugs. This sequence joins TRBV7-9 and TRBJ2-2; D remains unclear. The CDR3 nucleotides read TGTGCCAGCAGCTACACAGACTCTTGGGACGGGGAGCTGTTTTTT. Its protein is CASSYTDSWDGELFF.